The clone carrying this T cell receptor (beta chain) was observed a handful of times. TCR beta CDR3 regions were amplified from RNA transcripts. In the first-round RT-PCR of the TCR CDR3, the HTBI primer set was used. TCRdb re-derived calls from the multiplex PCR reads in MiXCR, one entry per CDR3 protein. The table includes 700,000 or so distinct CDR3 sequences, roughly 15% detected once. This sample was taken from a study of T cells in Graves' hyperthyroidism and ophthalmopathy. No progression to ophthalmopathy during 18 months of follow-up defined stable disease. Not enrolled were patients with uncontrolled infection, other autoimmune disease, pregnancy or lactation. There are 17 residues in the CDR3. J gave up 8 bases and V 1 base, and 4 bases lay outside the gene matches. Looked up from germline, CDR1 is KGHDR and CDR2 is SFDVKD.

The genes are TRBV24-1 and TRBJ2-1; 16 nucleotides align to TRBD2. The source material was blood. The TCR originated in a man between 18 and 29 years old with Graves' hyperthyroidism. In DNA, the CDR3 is TGTGCCACCAGTGATTTCGGGACTAGCGGGAGGGAAGATGAGCAGTTCTTC. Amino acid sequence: CATSDFGTSGREDEQFF.